These T cell receptor beta chains were read from a single sample in a study of PD-1 blockade in mismatch repair-deficient tumors. The antigens for these receptors are not known. Produced via immunoSEQ multiplex PCR; TCRdb's table is partial and in-frame only. The sample includes over 13,000 clones, approximately 90% of them seen just once. The sample consisted of cells cultured in vitro, taken from a patient treated with pembrolizumab. Receptors originate from an adult with mismatch repair-deficient cancer. The conserved cysteine and the conserved F or W are not part of the CDR3 here.

CDR3aa: ASSIPSGSSEQY
j_gene: TRBJ2-7
v_gene: TRBV28

CDR3aa: ASSQSAGGYEQY
j_gene: TRBJ2-7
v_gene: TRBV18

CDR3aa: SYIEDEKLF
j_gene: TRBJ1-4
v_gene: TRBV20-1

CDR3aa: ASSYDAGNTIY
j_gene: TRBJ1-3
v_gene: TRBV5-8

CDR3aa: ASSPQRQPNTEAF
j_gene: TRBJ1-1
v_gene: TRBV18

CDR3aa: ASSLNGPGEQF
j_gene: TRBJ2-1
v_gene: TRBV11-2

CDR3aa: ASSHASGGKTQY
j_gene: TRBJ2-5
v_gene: TRBV7-6

CDR3aa: ASSSPAGVGYNEQF
j_gene: TRBJ2-1
v_gene: TRBV7-9

CDR3aa: ASSLASGTTEQY
j_gene: TRBJ2-7
v_gene: TRBV5-5

CDR3aa: ASSDTSGTIY
j_gene: TRBJ1-3
v_gene: TRBV6-4

CDR3aa: ASSREAGVRSNEQF
j_gene: TRBJ2-1
v_gene: TRBV5-8

CDR3aa: ASSVGSGYTGELF
j_gene: TRBJ2-2
v_gene: TRBV9

CDR3aa: AWLLDRRIGNTIY
j_gene: TRBJ1-3
v_gene: TRBV30

CDR3aa: ASSEPGAQNTEAF
j_gene: TRBJ1-1
v_gene: TRBV25-1

CDR3aa: ASSTDSNQPQH
j_gene: TRBJ1-5
v_gene: TRBV18

CDR3aa: ASSPLRGSYNEQF
j_gene: TRBJ2-1
v_gene: TRBV7-2

CDR3aa: ASSLSNEQY
j_gene: TRBJ2-7
v_gene: TRBV7-2

CDR3aa: ASSPPDSERDNEQF
j_gene: TRBJ2-1
v_gene: TRBV7-9

CDR3aa: ASSLGGQVGYT
j_gene: TRBJ1-2
v_gene: TRBV28

CDR3aa: ASSAAGTGGSPLH
j_gene: TRBJ1-6
v_gene: TRBV7-8

CDR3aa: ASSLEGGAWEQY
j_gene: TRBJ2-7
v_gene: TRBV5-4

CDR3aa: ASTMGQGGEQY
j_gene: TRBJ2-7
v_gene: TRBV27

CDR3aa: AISELNAPNQPQH
j_gene: TRBJ1-5
v_gene: TRBV10-3

CDR3aa: ASRGLDTQTLGTQY
j_gene: TRBJ2-5
v_gene: TRBV9

CDR3aa: AWSGGYGSPLH
j_gene: TRBJ1-6
v_gene: TRBV30

CDR3aa: ASSPTRASNQPQH
j_gene: TRBJ1-5
v_gene: TRBV6-1

CDR3aa: ASSIGRANTEAF
j_gene: TRBJ1-1
v_gene: TRBV19

CDR3aa: ASSFRTSGSQGSYEQY
j_gene: TRBJ2-7
v_gene: TRBV27

CDR3aa: ASRQSQSGEQY
j_gene: NA
v_gene: TRBV7-9

CDR3aa: SVSRDYGYT
j_gene: TRBJ1-2
v_gene: TRBV20-1

CDR3aa: ASSLLDRDNSPLH
j_gene: TRBJ1-6
v_gene: TRBV4-2

CDR3aa: ASSLLGGNYGYT
j_gene: TRBJ1-2
v_gene: TRBV11-2

CDR3aa: ASSARPIWTEYQETQY
j_gene: TRBJ2-5
v_gene: TRBV9

CDR3aa: ATSFGTSGSSKQY
j_gene: TRBJ2-7
v_gene: TRBV15

CDR3aa: ASSPIGPYGYT
j_gene: TRBJ1-2
v_gene: TRBV11-1

CDR3aa: ASSLDPRGGYPSYNEQF
j_gene: TRBJ2-1
v_gene: TRBV7-3

CDR3aa: ASSLGVLAQETQY
j_gene: TRBJ2-5
v_gene: TRBV5-1

CDR3aa: ASSQARGHGNTIY
j_gene: TRBJ1-3
v_gene: TRBV14

CDR3aa: ASSLEGTGQETQY
j_gene: TRBJ2-5
v_gene: TRBV5-1

CDR3aa: ASSPTGGRQETQY
j_gene: TRBJ2-5
v_gene: TRBV11-1

CDR3aa: ASSLTGVKNIQY
j_gene: TRBJ2-4
v_gene: TRBV27

CDR3aa: ASSWPPQGRANEKLF
j_gene: TRBJ1-4
v_gene: TRBV28

CDR3aa: ASSLGGSGDEQF
j_gene: TRBJ2-1
v_gene: TRBV11-2

CDR3aa: ASSKGQGGNTIY
j_gene: TRBJ1-3
v_gene: TRBV21-1

CDR3aa: ASNRANGYT
j_gene: TRBJ1-2
v_gene: TRBV28

CDR3aa: ASSRRTRGLDYGYT
j_gene: TRBJ1-2
v_gene: TRBV28

CDR3aa: SVEWGARGYT
j_gene: TRBJ1-2
v_gene: TRBV29-1

CDR3aa: ASSLDAHEQY
j_gene: TRBJ2-7
v_gene: TRBV11-2

CDR3aa: ASSGLTTGTNEQF
j_gene: TRBJ2-1
v_gene: TRBV19

CDR3aa: ASSSSTGSRKGWNEQF
j_gene: TRBJ2-1
v_gene: TRBV7-9

CDR3aa: ASGEHLSYEQY
j_gene: TRBJ2-7
v_gene: TRBV28

CDR3aa: ASTLGDRNNEQF
j_gene: TRBJ2-1
v_gene: TRBV28

CDR3aa: ASSFKRTFMAVEQF
j_gene: TRBJ2-1
v_gene: TRBV7-8

CDR3aa: ASSQLVGVTGELF
j_gene: TRBJ2-2
v_gene: TRBV4-1

CDR3aa: SVGGIEAF
j_gene: TRBJ1-1
v_gene: TRBV29-1

CDR3aa: ASSQEISYEQY
j_gene: TRBJ2-7
v_gene: TRBV9

CDR3aa: ASSEQGINTEAF
j_gene: TRBJ1-1
v_gene: TRBV5-1

CDR3aa: ASSHGFPNTGELF
j_gene: TRBJ2-2
v_gene: TRBV14

CDR3aa: ASSTGSGFAI
j_gene: TRBJ2-1
v_gene: TRBV5-1